This T cell receptor beta chain came from a study of CD8 T cells in ankylosing spondylitis. The CDR3 has 15 residues. The V gene end was trimmed by 0 bases and the J gene end by 6 bases; junction bases not matched to a gene: 4. Germline V gene sequence: CDR1 SGHRS, CDR2 YFSETQ. This clonotype came up many times. Its antigen is unknown. Preparation of TCR beta libraries was done by quantitative 5'-RACE with molecular barcodes. Using its own MiXCR run on the 5' RACE reads, TCRdb lists one record per CDR3 protein. The sample holds some 840,000 distinct CDR3 sequences; 12% are singletons and the top ten take roughly 0.51%. Points from the study as a whole: A TCR beta motif of eight or nine highly homologous variants seemed to mark ankylosing spondylitis blood. Significantly higher representation of disease-linked clones was reported for matched ankylosing spondylitis synovial fluid. Existing reports had already noted some motif variants in reactive arthritis synovial fluid and blood.

The sequenced material came from blood, either unsorted or a sorted T cell fraction (not recorded which). J is TRBJ2-1 and V is TRBV5-1; 9 bases align to TRBD2. The receptor comes from a male donor with ankylosing spondylitis. In DNA form, the CDR3 reads TGCGCCAGCAGCTTGGTGGCGGGAGGGGGCAATGAGCAGTTCTTC. Translated, it gives CASSLVAGGGNEQFF.